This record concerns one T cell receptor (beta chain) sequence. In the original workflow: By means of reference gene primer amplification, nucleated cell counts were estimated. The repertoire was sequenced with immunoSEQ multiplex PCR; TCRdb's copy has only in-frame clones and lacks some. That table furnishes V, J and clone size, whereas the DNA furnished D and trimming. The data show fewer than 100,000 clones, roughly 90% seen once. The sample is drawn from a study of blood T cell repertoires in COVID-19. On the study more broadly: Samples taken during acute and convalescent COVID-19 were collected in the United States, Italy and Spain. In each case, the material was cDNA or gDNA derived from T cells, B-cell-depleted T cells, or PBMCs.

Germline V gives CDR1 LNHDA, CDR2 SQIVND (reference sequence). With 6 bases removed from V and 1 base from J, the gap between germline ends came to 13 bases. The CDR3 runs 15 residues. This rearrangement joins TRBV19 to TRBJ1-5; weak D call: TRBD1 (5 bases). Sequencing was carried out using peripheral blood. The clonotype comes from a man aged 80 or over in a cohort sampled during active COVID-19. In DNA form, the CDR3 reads TGTGCCAGTAGCAGGGAGGGGCTAAGCAATCAGCCCCAGCATTTT. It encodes CASSREGLSNQPQHF.